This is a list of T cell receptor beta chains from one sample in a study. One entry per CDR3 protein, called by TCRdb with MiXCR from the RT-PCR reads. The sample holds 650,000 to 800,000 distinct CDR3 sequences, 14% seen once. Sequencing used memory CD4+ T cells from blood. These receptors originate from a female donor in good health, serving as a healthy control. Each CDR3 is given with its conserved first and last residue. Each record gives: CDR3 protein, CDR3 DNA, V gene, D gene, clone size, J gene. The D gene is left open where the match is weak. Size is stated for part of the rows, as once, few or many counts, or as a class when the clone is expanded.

CASSLIRSSGYTF,TGTGCCAGCAGTTTAATCCGTTCCAGCGGCTACACCTTC,TRBV12-3/TRBV12-4,NA,few,TRBJ1-2
CASSGPGRMDYEQYF,TGTGCCAGCAGTGGCCCGGGACGGATGGACTACGAGCAGTACTTC,TRBV27,NA,NA,TRBJ2-7
CASSPSWGNYGYTF,TGCGCCAGCAGCCCCTCATGGGGGAACTATGGCTACACCTTC,TRBV10-2,NA,few,TRBJ1-2
CASSLGAKREQYF,TGTGCCAGCAGCCTTGGGGCTAAGCGCGAGCAGTACTTC,TRBV7-9,NA,NA,TRBJ2-7
CASRLSGQMGTEAFF,TGTGCCAGCAGACTCTCAGGCCAAATGGGGACTGAAGCTTTCTTT,TRBV6-5,NA,few,TRBJ1-1
CSVEPGTSGGETQYF,TGCAGCGTTGAACCGGGGACTAGCGGGGGAGAGACCCAGTACTTC,TRBV29-1,TRBD2,NA,TRBJ2-5
CAISELQGTTEAFF,TGTGCCATCAGTGAGCTACAGGGGACGACTGAAGCTTTCTTT,TRBV10-3,TRBD1,few,TRBJ1-1
CASSLRGGGNTIYF,TGTGCCAGCAGTTTAAGGGGAGGTGGAAACACCATATATTTT,TRBV27,NA,many,TRBJ1-3
CASSLIGLETQYF,TGTGCCAGCAGTTTAATAGGGTTGGAGACCCAGTACTTC,TRBV12-3/TRBV12-4,NA,many,TRBJ2-5
CASAVETAMNTEAFF,TGTGCCAGCGCAGTGGAGACAGCCATGAACACTGAAGCTTTCTTT,TRBV12-3/TRBV12-4,NA,NA,TRBJ1-1
CASSKREGEQFF,TGTGCCAGCAGCAAGCGGGAGGGTGAGCAGTTCTTC,TRBV5-5,TRBD2,few,TRBJ2-1
CASKGQTYETQYF,TGTGCCAGCAAGGGACAGACGTACGAGACCCAGTACTTC,TRBV28,TRBD1,many,TRBJ2-5
CASSPDAQGGYTF,TGTGCCAGCAGCCCCGACGCCCAAGGAGGCTACACCTTC,TRBV7-2,NA,NA,TRBJ1-2
CASSLANQHNEQFF,TGTGCCAGCAGCTTAGCAAACCAGCACAATGAGCAGTTCTTC,TRBV7-2,NA,many,TRBJ2-1
CASSTGARPSESTDTQYF,TGTGCCAGCAGCACGGGGGCCCGACCTAGCGAGAGCACAGATACGCAGTATTTT,TRBV7-3,NA,few,TRBJ2-3
CASSPALGSTDTQYF,TGCGCCAGCAGCCCGGCACTGGGATCGACAGATACGCAGTATTTT,TRBV5-1,NA,NA,TRBJ2-3
CSAMSGPDEQFF,TGCAGTGCTATGTCGGGGCCGGATGAGCAGTTCTTC,TRBV20-1,NA,NA,TRBJ2-1
CASSESRTSGGTDTQYF,TGTGCCAGCAGTGAATCTAGGACTAGCGGGGGAACAGATACGCAGTATTTT,TRBV25-1,TRBD2,few,TRBJ2-3
CASSSMGGGSGYTF,TGTGCCAGCAGCTCGATGGGGGGGGGATCTGGCTACACCTTC,TRBV7-2,NA,NA,TRBJ1-2
CASSQVAGGPARTGELFF,TGCGCCAGCAGCCAAGTGGCGGGAGGGCCCGCTCGCACCGGGGAGCTGTTTTTT,TRBV4-3,TRBD2,NA,TRBJ2-2
CASSLDPLRQGRNSPLHF,TGTGCCAGCAGCTTAGACCCCCTACGACAGGGTCGTAATTCACCCCTCCACTTT,TRBV7-2,TRBD1,few,TRBJ1-6
CASGDFDEQFF,TGTGCCAGCGGAGACTTCGATGAGCAGTTCTTC,TRBV25-1,NA,few,TRBJ2-1
CASSYTTINEQFF,TGTGCCAGCAGTTACACCACTATAAATGAGCAGTTCTTC,TRBV6-2/TRBV6-3,NA,few,TRBJ2-1
CASSIDRVQPQHF,TGTGCCAGCAGCATAGACAGGGTTCAGCCCCAGCATTTT,TRBV13,TRBD1,NA,TRBJ1-5
CASSLGLAAWDTGELFF,TGTGCCAGCTCCTTGGGATTAGCGGCTTGGGACACCGGGGAGCTGTTTTTT,TRBV12-3/TRBV12-4,NA,many,TRBJ2-2
CARSQTSGNTDTQYF,TGTGCCAGGTCGCAGACTAGCGGTAACACAGATACGCAGTATTTT,TRBV10-3,TRBD2,many,TRBJ2-3
CASSYVPDTQYF,TGTGCCAGCAGTTACGTCCCAGATACGCAGTATTTT,TRBV6-6,NA,few,TRBJ2-3
CSGLAGGYNEQFF,TGCAGCGGCTTAGCGGGAGGGTACAATGAGCAGTTCTTC,TRBV20-1,TRBD2,many,TRBJ2-1
CASSTRGGQTQYF,TGTGCCAGCAGCACTCGCGGGGGGCAGACCCAGTACTTC,TRBV7-3,TRBD2,few,TRBJ2-5
CASSPERTSGGTDTQYF,TGTGCCAGCAGTCCAGAGAGGACTAGCGGGGGCACAGATACGCAGTATTTT,TRBV27,TRBD2,NA,TRBJ2-3
CASSLLGTGGMIEQFF,TGTGCCAGCAGCTTGTTAGGGACAGGAGGAATGATTGAGCAGTTCTTC,TRBV5-6,TRBD1,NA,TRBJ2-1
CSRGASGVRAEQYF,TGCAGCCGAGGGGCTAGCGGGGTCAGGGCCGAGCAGTACTTC,TRBV20-1,TRBD2,NA,TRBJ2-7
CATLLGWPGANVLTF,TGTGCCACTCTACTCGGGTGGCCTGGGGCCAACGTCCTGACTTTC,TRBV7-2,NA,NA,TRBJ2-6
CATSSGVSNQPQHF,TGTGCCACCAGCAGCGGGGTGAGCAATCAGCCCCAGCATTTT,TRBV24-1,NA,many,TRBJ1-5
CASSQDRVIGNQPQHF,TGCGCCAGCAGCCAAGACAGGGTGATCGGCAATCAGCCCCAGCATTTT,TRBV4-3,NA,few,TRBJ1-5
CATSRVWTANTGELFF,TGTGCCACCAGCAGAGTTTGGACAGCGAACACCGGGGAGCTGTTTTTT,TRBV15,NA,many,TRBJ2-2
CASGTGGVNEQFF,TGTGCCTCCGGGACGGGAGGGGTCAATGAGCAGTTCTTC,TRBV28,TRBD2,NA,TRBJ2-1
CASSLAQGGSPLHF,TGCGCCAGCAGCTTGGCACAGGGTGGTTCACCCCTCCACTTT,TRBV5-1,NA,many,TRBJ1-6
CASSFRGISTDTQYF,TGCGCCAGCAGCTTCCGCGGGATTAGCACAGATACGCAGTATTTT,TRBV5-1,NA,few,TRBJ2-3
CASRLDINEKLFF,TGCGCCAGCAGATTAGACATTAATGAAAAACTGTTTTTT,TRBV10-2,NA,NA,TRBJ1-4
CASRRDLGTSNTGELFF,TGTGCCAGCAGGCGGGACCTCGGTACGTCGAACACCGGGGAGCTGTTTTTT,TRBV7-6,NA,many,TRBJ2-2
CASSGNRGIYGYTF,TGTGCCAGCAGTGGCAACAGGGGTATCTATGGCTACACCTTC,TRBV6-1,TRBD1,few,TRBJ1-2
CATVGGTSDEQFF,TGTGCCACCGTGGGGGGGACCTCGGATGAGCAGTTCTTC,TRBV24-1,TRBD2,few,TRBJ2-1
CSATIQQGAYEQYF,TGCAGTGCTACGATCCAACAGGGAGCCTACGAGCAGTACTTC,TRBV20-1,NA,NA,TRBJ2-7
CASSLATGAGYTF,TGTGCCAGCAGCTTAGCTACAGGGGCGGGCTACACCTTC,TRBV7-6,TRBD1,NA,TRBJ1-2
CASRQRTYGYGYTF,TGTGCCAGCAGACAGAGAACCTATGGCTATGGCTACACCTTC,TRBV12-3/TRBV12-4,NA,NA,TRBJ1-2
CASSLWEGDEQFF,TGTGCCAGCAGTTTGTGGGAGGGCGATGAGCAGTTCTTC,TRBV6-4,TRBD2,many,TRBJ2-1
CASSPTRGGADEQFF,TGTGCCAGCAGTCCGACCCGAGGGGGGGCCGATGAGCAGTTCTTC,TRBV6-2/TRBV6-3,NA,NA,TRBJ2-1
CATSRDGQGFYGYTF,TGTGCCACCAGCAGAGACGGGCAGGGGTTTTATGGCTACACCTTC,TRBV15,NA,few,TRBJ1-2
CASSRGAGDTDTQYF,TGTGCCAGCAGCCGCGGAGCGGGGGACACAGATACGCAGTATTTT,TRBV12-3/TRBV12-4,TRBD2,few,TRBJ2-3
CASSLILAEYNEQFF,TGTGCCAGCAGCTTAATCCTAGCGGAGTATAATGAGCAGTTCTTC,TRBV7-9,TRBD2,NA,TRBJ2-1
CSANRDSQFF,TGCAGTGCTAATAGGGACAGCCAGTTCTTC,TRBV20-1,TRBD1,many,TRBJ2-1
CASSTGTGINEKLFF,TGTGCCAGCAGTACCGGGACAGGGATAAATGAAAAACTGTTTTTT,TRBV7-2,TRBD1,NA,TRBJ1-4